These T cell receptor beta chains were read from a single sample in a study of technical replicates of blood from a handful of donors. Profiling relied on immunoSEQ multiplex PCR, and the TCRdb table lists in-frame clones only, not all of them. The sample contains roughly 100,000 clones, approximately 96% of which appear only once. What was sequenced was T cells isolated from PBMCs. Every receptor here comes from a human donor in good health. Each CDR3 is given with its conserved first and last residue. A D gene is named only where the DNA matches it firmly. Size values are once, few and many counts, or a class for expanded clones, and some rows have none.

v_gene: TRBV28
abundance: .
len: 14
d_gene: .
j_gene: TRBJ2-2
CDR3aa: CASSLYYYTGELFF
CDR3nt: TGTGCCAGCAGCCTCTATTATTACACCGGGGAGCTGTTTTTT

v_gene: TRBV7-9
abundance: .
len: 13
d_gene: .
j_gene: TRBJ2-7
CDR3aa: CASSPTGPYEQYF
CDR3nt: TGTGCCAGCAGTCCTACAGGGCCCTACGAGCAGTACTTC

v_gene: TRBV6-9
abundance: once
len: 14
d_gene: .
j_gene: TRBJ2-7
CDR3aa: CASSSKASLYEQYF
CDR3nt: TGTGCCAGCAGTTCGAAAGCTAGCTTATACGAGCAGTACTTC

v_gene: TRBV30
abundance: .
len: 15
d_gene: TRBD1
j_gene: TRBJ2-4
CDR3aa: CAWSADRATENIQYF
CDR3nt: TGTGCCTGGAGTGCCGACAGGGCGACCGAAAACATTCAGTACTTC

v_gene: TRBV4-1
abundance: .
len: 17
d_gene: TRBD2
j_gene: TRBJ2-3
CDR3aa: CASSLSLGGSGTDTQYF
CDR3nt: TGCGCCAGCAGCCTATCACTTGGCGGGAGTGGCACAGATACGCAGTATTTT

v_gene: TRBV19
abundance: .
len: 13
d_gene: TRBD1
j_gene: TRBJ2-7
CDR3aa: CASTGTGEYEQYF
CDR3nt: TGTGCCAGCACCGGGACAGGGGAATACGAGCAGTACTTC

v_gene: TRBV9
abundance: .
len: 15
d_gene: TRBD2
j_gene: TRBJ2-1
CDR3aa: CASSVTSGRDNEQFF
CDR3nt: TGTGCCAGCAGCGTTACTAGCGGGAGGGACAATGAGCAGTTCTTC

v_gene: TRBV7-9
abundance: once
len: 14
d_gene: TRBD2
j_gene: TRBJ2-7
CDR3aa: CASSLSSGSYEQYF
CDR3nt: TGTGCCAGCAGCCTATCTAGCGGGAGCTACGAGCAGTACTTC

v_gene: TRBV27
abundance: .
len: 14
d_gene: TRBD2
j_gene: TRBJ2-7
CDR3aa: CASTQAGVTYEQYF
CDR3nt: TGTGCCAGCACCCAAGCGGGGGTTACTTACGAGCAGTACTTC

v_gene: TRBV5-4
abundance: .
len: 16
d_gene: TRBD2
j_gene: TRBJ2-2
CDR3aa: CASSWGLEARTGELFF
CDR3nt: TGTGCCAGCAGCTGGGGACTAGAAGCTCGAACCGGGGAGCTGTTTTTT

v_gene: TRBV11-1
abundance: once
len: 12
d_gene: TRBD1
j_gene: TRBJ1-2
CDR3aa: CASSLQGYGYTF
CDR3nt: TGTGCCAGCAGCCTACAGGGGTATGGCTACACCTTC

v_gene: TRBV29-1
abundance: once
len: 13
d_gene: TRBD1
j_gene: TRBJ1-2
CDR3aa: CSVGQLTNYGYTF
CDR3nt: TGCAGCGTGGGACAGTTGACAAACTATGGCTACACCTTC

v_gene: TRBV4-3
abundance: .
len: 16
d_gene: TRBD1
j_gene: TRBJ2-3
CDR3aa: CASSRDATGSVYTQYF
CDR3nt: TGCGCCAGCAGCCGCGACGCGACAGGGTCAGTTTATACGCAGTATTTT

v_gene: TRBV5-1
abundance: .
len: 15
d_gene: .
j_gene: TRBJ2-5
CDR3aa: CASSLGRAPGETQYF
CDR3nt: TGCGCCAGCAGCTTGGGTAGGGCCCCAGGGGAGACCCAGTACTTC

v_gene: TRBV7-3
abundance: once
len: 13
d_gene: .
j_gene: TRBJ1-1
CDR3aa: CASSPRGYTEAFF
CDR3nt: TGTGCCAGCAGCCCTCGGGGTTACACTGAAGCTTTCTTT

v_gene: TRBV5-1
abundance: .
len: 15
d_gene: .
j_gene: TRBJ1-1
CDR3aa: CASSFRSIVNTEAFF
CDR3nt: TGCGCCAGCAGCTTTCGGTCGATAGTGAACACTGAAGCTTTCTTT

v_gene: TRBV28
abundance: .
len: 17
d_gene: .
j_gene: TRBJ1-2
CDR3aa: CASSPAGETARNYGYTF
CDR3nt: TGTGCCAGCAGTCCCGCGGGAGAGACCGCTCGGAACTATGGCTACACCTTC

v_gene: TRBV28
abundance: .
len: 13
d_gene: .
j_gene: TRBJ1-1
CDR3aa: CASNNEGASEAFF
CDR3nt: TGTGCCAGCAACAACGAAGGGGCCTCCGAAGCTTTCTTT

v_gene: TRBV9
abundance: .
len: 15
d_gene: TRBD1
j_gene: TRBJ1-1
CDR3aa: CASSVQQGLNTEAFF
CDR3nt: TGTGCCAGCAGCGTCCAACAGGGGTTAAACACTGAAGCTTTCTTT

v_gene: TRBV7-9
abundance: .
len: 14
d_gene: TRBD1
j_gene: TRBJ1-2
CDR3aa: CASSSLTGGYGYTF
CDR3nt: TGTGCCAGCAGCTCGTTGACAGGGGGCTATGGCTACACCTTC

v_gene: TRBV4-1
abundance: .
len: 15
d_gene: .
j_gene: TRBJ1-1
CDR3aa: CASSQEKGVNTEAFF
CDR3nt: TGCGCCAGCAGCCAAGAGAAAGGGGTGAACACTGAAGCTTTCTTT

v_gene: TRBV7-9
abundance: .
len: 12
d_gene: .
j_gene: TRBJ1-1
CDR3aa: CASRNMNTEAFF
CDR3nt: TGTGCCAGCAGGAACATGAACACTGAAGCTTTCTTT

v_gene: TRBV4-1
abundance: .
len: 13
d_gene: TRBD1
j_gene: TRBJ1-1
CDR3aa: CASSQWQGAEAFF
CDR3nt: TGCGCCAGCAGCCAATGGCAGGGGGCTGAAGCTTTCTTT

v_gene: TRBV29-1
abundance: .
len: 14
d_gene: .
j_gene: TRBJ1-1
CDR3aa: CSVATQAMNTEAFF
CDR3nt: TGCAGCGTTGCCACACAGGCCATGAACACTGAAGCTTTCTTT

v_gene: TRBV2
abundance: .
len: 15
d_gene: .
j_gene: TRBJ1-5
CDR3aa: CASSGEDFSNQPQHF
CDR3nt: TGTGCCAGCAGTGGGGAGGACTTTAGCAATCAGCCCCAGCATTTT

v_gene: TRBV6-4
abundance: .
len: 15
d_gene: TRBD2
j_gene: TRBJ2-1
CDR3aa: CASSPIAGAGNEQFF
CDR3nt: TGTGCCAGCAGTCCTATAGCGGGAGCAGGCAATGAGCAGTTCTTC

v_gene: TRBV5-6
abundance: .
len: 12
d_gene: .
j_gene: TRBJ1-2
CDR3aa: CASSLALGQGTF
CDR3nt: TGTGCCAGCAGCTTGGCCTTGGGGCAGGGAACCTTC